Presented here are 12 T cell receptor beta chains from one specimen sequenced in a study of T cell responses to AZD1222 COVID-19 vaccine. The assay was immunoSEQ multiplex PCR, and TCRdb's table has in-frame clones only and misses some. The sample lists under 140,000 clones; roughly 92% were seen once. Sequenced here: peripheral blood, sampled 28 days after the second AZD1222 dose. The receptors come from an adult who received the AZD1222 COVID-19 vaccine.

The rearrangement uses TRBV7-2 and TRBJ2-4; no reliable D call. Germline values: CDR1 SGHTA, CDR2 FQGNSA. The CDR3 is made up of 15 amino acids. Trimming took off 5 bases at V and 4 bases at J, with 15 bases between the two ends. The CDR3 loop is CASSLMGLMKNIQYF. CDR3 DNA sequence: TGTGCCAGCAGCCTCATGGGTCTAATGAAAAACATTCAGTACTTC. The full variable domain, with the rest looked up from reference TRBV7-2 and TRBJ2-4, is GAGVSQSPSNKVTEKGKDVELRCDPISGHTALYWYRQSLGQGLEFLIYFQGNSAPDKSGLPSDRFSAERTGGSVSTLTIQRTQQEDSAVYLCASSLMGLMKNIQYFGAGTRLSVL.

This rearrangement joins TRBV9 to TRBJ2-4; D ambiguous. The V end was cut by 4 bases, the J end by 3 bases, with 11 bases between. Looked up from germline, CDR1 is SGDLS and CDR2 is YYNGEE. The CDR3 is 14 residues long. CDR3 in amino acids: CASSKGWDKNIQYF. In DNA form, the CDR3 reads TGTGCCAGCAGCAAGGGATGGGACAAAAACATTCAGTACTTC.

V is TRBV7-8 and J is TRBJ1-3, with D possibly being TRBD1 (6 bases). The CDR3 runs to 15 residues. Germline loops: CDR1 SGHVS, CDR2 FQNEAQ. V lost 3 bases and J 3 bases, leaving 12 bases between the germline ends. The DNA of the CDR3 is TGTGCCAGCAGCTTGAGAACAGGGAATGGAAACACCATATATTTT. Translated: CASSLRTGNGNTIYF.

The chain joins TRBV29-1 to TRBJ1-1, with 8 bases fitting TRBD1. V was clipped by 6 bases and J by 2 bases; unmatched bases: 5. Looked up from germline, CDR1 is SQVTM and CDR2 is ANQGSEA. This CDR3 is built from 13 residues. The CDR3 region is CSVRTGPNTEAFF. The CDR3 nucleotides read TGCAGCGTGCGGACAGGGCCAAACACTGAAGCTTTCTTT.

Turning to this clone: The same CDR3 also results from other DNA sequences found in this sample. The CDR3 DNA is TGTGCCAGCAGCCAAGCCTACGAGCAGTACTTC. Residues: CASSQAYEQYF. The V gene is TRBV3-1 (or the pseudogene TRBV3-2), the J gene TRBJ2-7; D not certain. CDR1 is LGHDT, CDR2 YNNKEL, per germline (reference sequence). The CDR3 consists of 11 residues. V was cut by 1 base and J by 2 bases, with 0 bases left in between.

The chain couples TRBV10-3 to TRBJ1-6, with a tentative D call TRBD1 (6 bases). The CDR3 is 15 amino acids. Trimming pared 2 bases from V and 7 bases from J, leaving 12 bases between. CDR1 is ENHRY, CDR2 SYGVKD, per germline. The CDR3 loop reads CAISEQQGPNSPLHF. CDR3 coding DNA: TGTGCCATCAGTGAGCAACAGGGACCGAATTCACCCCTCCACTTT.

The rearrangement uses TRBV7-2 and TRBJ2-5; D may correspond to TRBD1 or TRBD2 (5 bases each). Looked up from germline, CDR1 is SGHTA and CDR2 is FQGNSA. The V end lost 5 bases, the J end lost 5 bases, and 12 bases lay between the germline ends. This CDR3 spans 13 amino acids. In DNA form, the CDR3 reads TGTGCCAGCAGCCTCGGGACGGGGGAGACCCAGTACTTC. It is translated as CASSLGTGETQYF.

This clone was recorded once. The chain uses TRBV24-1 and TRBJ2-1; D unresolved. Trimming removed 4 bases at V and 9 bases at J, with 15 bases between. CDR1 is KGHDR and CDR2 is SFDVKD in the germline V gene. The CDR3 covers 14 residues. The CDR3 spells CATSDPQSGVEQFF. CDR3 DNA sequence: TGTGCCACCAGTGACCCCCAGTCGGGTGTTGAGCAGTTCTTC.

A few counts support this clone. The rearrangement joins TRBV6-4 to TRBJ2-2; unclear D gene. CDR1 is MRHNA, CDR2 SNTAGT, per germline. The germline V and J ends were trimmed by 4 bases and 3 bases, with 15 bases remaining between them. CDR3 size: 16 residues. In DNA form, the CDR3 reads TGTGCCAGCAGTGCCCTGCGGCTTTTGGACACCGGGGAGCTGTTTTTT. It yields the protein CASSALRLLDTGELFF.

The chain couples TRBV11-2 to TRBJ2-1, with 10 bases that match TRBD2. The V gene's germline CDR1 is SGHAT and CDR2 FQNNGV. V was pared by 2 bases and J by 0 bases, with 4 bases of the junction left unmatched. This CDR3 spans 17 amino acids. CDR3 DNA sequence: TGTGCCAGCAGCTTATCTAGCGGGGGTTACTCCTACAATGAGCAGTTCTTC. Protein sequence: CASSLSSGGYSYNEQFF.

V gene TRBV5-4 combines with J gene TRBJ2-7; tentative D call: TRBD1 (6 bases). Germline CDR1 is SGHNT and CDR2 is YYREEE (reference sequence). This CDR3 has 14 residues. V was trimmed by 2 bases and J by 3 bases, leaving 12 bases between them. The CDR3 protein is CASSFRRGFYEQYF. In DNA, the CDR3 is TGTGCCAGCAGCTTTAGAAGGGGGTTCTACGAGCAGTACTTC.

The chain links TRBV11-2 to TRBJ2-7; 8 bases align to TRBD1. Germline CDR1 and CDR2: SGHAT and FQNNGV. J was trimmed by 2 bases and V by 5 bases; bases with no gene match: 5. The CDR3 is made up of 14 amino acids. The CDR3 coding sequence is TGTGCCAGCAGCCCCGGACAGGGAACCTACGAGCAGTACTTC. This gives the protein CASSPGQGTYEQYF.